The entry below gives a single T cell receptor beta chain sequence along with its context. Its antigen is not known. These data are taken from a study of T cells after yellow fever vaccination. Study observations and caveats: It was a weaker secondary response, yet one that peaked faster, at day 5 versus 15. Any FACS-sorted repertoire could hold abundant clonotypes that contaminate it from the bulk population. Primary-vaccination clones mostly resurfaced post-booster (under 98% CD4, just under 90% CD8).

5'RACE template switching generated TCR cDNA, adding a universal primer site and UMIs. TCRdb called the 5' RACE reads again in MiXCR, with one record for every CDR3 protein. Here the sample spans hundreds of thousands of distinct CDR3 sequences, about 12% being singletons. This CDR3 is built from 17 residues. V shed 0 bases, J shed 7 bases, and the junction held 12 bases outside the gene matches. CDR1 and CDR2 from the germline V gene are LNHNV and YYDKDF (reference sequence). The sequence was obtained from a man aged 25-45 years who received the YFV17D yellow fever vaccine. The sequencing used PBMCs, collected on the day of the yellow fever booster vaccination. The V and J genes are TRBV15 and TRBJ2-5; 9 bases map to TRBD2. CDR3 region: CATSRDLGTSPLGTQYF. CDR3 in DNA: TGTGCCACCAGCAGAGATTTAGGGACTAGCCCTTTGGGGACCCAGTACTTC.